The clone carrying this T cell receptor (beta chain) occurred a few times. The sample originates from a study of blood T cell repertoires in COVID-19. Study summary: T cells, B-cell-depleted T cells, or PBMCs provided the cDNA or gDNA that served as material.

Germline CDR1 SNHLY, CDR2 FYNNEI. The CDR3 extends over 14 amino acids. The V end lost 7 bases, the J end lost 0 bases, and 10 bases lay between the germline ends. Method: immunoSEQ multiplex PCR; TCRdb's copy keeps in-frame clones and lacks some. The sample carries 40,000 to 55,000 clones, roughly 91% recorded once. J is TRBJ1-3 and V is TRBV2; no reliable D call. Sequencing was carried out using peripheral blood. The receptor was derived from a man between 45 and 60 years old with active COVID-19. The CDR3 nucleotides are TGTGCCAGCACCGGAGGCGGCTCTGGAAACACCATATATTTT. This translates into CASTGGGSGNTIYF.